This TCR beta chain was sequenced during a study of shared clonotypes between healthy human individuals. Study background: A donor's plate count was three for CD4 naive and three for CD4 memory; CD8 naive had two and CD8 memory one. Regarding the study as a whole: The expectation was that sequencing depth would affect clonotype sharing among donors.

V gave up 4 bases and J gave up 7 bases, with 8 bases separating them. This CDR3 comprises 12 residues. Germline V gives CDR1 SGHTS, CDR2 YDEGEE. Original analysis: Because ImmunoSEQ provided only junction sequences with no quality scores, the filtering differed. Assay: immunoSEQ multiplex PCR; the TCRdb copy retains only in-frame clones and omits some. That table gives V, J and clone size, and the DNA gave D and trimming. The profile shows roughly 550,000 clones, nearly 97% of them singletons. In the naive CD8 group, cells lacked CD45RO and were positively selected for CCR7, so terminally differentiated effector memory CD45RA+ cells were left out. Remarks on this clone: Its antigen is still unknown.

Source material: naive CD8+ T cells sorted from blood. The chain joins TRBV5-8 to TRBJ1-4, with D uncertain. The TCR originated in a woman under 40 in good health. In DNA form, the CDR3 reads TGTGCCAGCAGCCCCAAGGCTGAAAAACTGTTTTTT. Translating it yields CASSPKAEKLFF.